This T cell receptor beta chain was documented in a study of shared clonotypes between healthy human individuals. CD8 cells classed as naive were CD45RO-negative and positively selected for CCR7, excluding terminally differentiated effector memory CD45RA+ cells. Findings of the study overall: With four donors compared, around 5.4% of naive CD4 clonotypes were shared.

Remarks on this clone: No antigen is known for it.

This table comes from immunoSEQ multiplex PCR, and its TCRdb copy is limited to in-frame clones, with some not included. In the table there are about 2 million clones, just under 95% of which are singletons. The CDR3 loop spans 14 amino acids. Germline lookup yields CDR1 MNHEY and CDR2 SMNVEV (reference sequence). V gave up 2 bases and J gave up 3 bases, with 11 bases separating them. The J gene is TRBJ2-7, the V gene TRBV27; a possible D gene is TRBD1 (6 bases). What was sequenced was naive CD8+ T cells sorted from blood. This clonotype was sampled from a young man in good health. The chain's CDR3 is CASSLQGFRYEQYF. The CDR3 nucleotides are TGTGCCAGCAGTTTACAGGGGTTTCGCTACGAGCAGTACTTC.